The rows below give T cell receptor beta chains drawn from one sample of a study of CD8+CD57+ T cells in acquired aplastic anemia. TCRdb reprocessed the reads via MiXCR and lists one record per CDR3 protein. Among around 180,000 distinct CDR3 sequences, about 60% were seen once, and the ten largest hold 45% to 50%. Sequencing was done on a sample of sorted CD4+, CD8+, or CD8+CD57+ T cells (not recorded which) from PBMCs. All receptors come from a human donor in good health. The CDR3 runs from the conserved cysteine through the conserved F or W. The D gene is left open where the match is weak. Size is omitted from some rows. Given values are once, few, many or a class for expanded clones.

D gene: .
V gene: TRBV10-1
J gene: TRBJ2-1
clone size: .
CDR3 protein: CASSDPGSSYNEQFF
CDR3 DNA: TGCGCCAGCAGTGATCCCGGGAGCTCCTACAATGAGCAGTTCTTC

D gene: .
V gene: TRBV7-2
J gene: TRBJ2-3
clone size: .
CDR3 protein: CASSTEQGYTDTQYF
CDR3 DNA: TGTGCCAGCAGCACAGAACAAGGGTACACAGATACGCAGTATTTT

D gene: TRBD1
V gene: TRBV29-1
J gene: TRBJ1-1
clone size: many
CDR3 protein: CSVPGTGPGAFF
CDR3 DNA: TGCAGCGTTCCGGGGACAGGCCCGGGAGCTTTCTTT

D gene: TRBD2
V gene: TRBV4-3
J gene: TRBJ2-1
clone size: many
CDR3 protein: CASSQGLAYEQFF
CDR3 DNA: TGCGCCAGCAGCCAGGGACTAGCCTATGAGCAGTTCTTC

D gene: TRBD1
V gene: TRBV2
J gene: TRBJ1-2
clone size: .
CDR3 protein: CAGGPTGEDGYTF
CDR3 DNA: TGTGCCGGAGGTCCCACAGGGGAAGATGGCTACACCTTC

D gene: TRBD2
V gene: TRBV28
J gene: TRBJ2-1
clone size: few
CDR3 protein: CASSFRLAGLYNEQFF
CDR3 DNA: TGTGCCAGCAGTTTCCGACTAGCGGGATTGTACAATGAGCAGTTCTTC

D gene: .
V gene: TRBV5-1
J gene: TRBJ2-5
clone size: .
CDR3 protein: CASSLTGMQETQYF
CDR3 DNA: TGCGCCAGCAGCTTGACCGGGATGCAAGAGACCCAGTACTTC

D gene: TRBD1
V gene: TRBV9
J gene: TRBJ1-2
clone size: many
CDR3 protein: CASSGTDRDSHGYTF
CDR3 DNA: TGTGCCAGCAGCGGTACCGACAGGGATTCCCATGGCTACACCTTC

D gene: TRBD2
V gene: TRBV5-6
J gene: TRBJ2-7
clone size: .
CDR3 protein: CASSYSGGGAYEQYF
CDR3 DNA: TGTGCCAGCAGCTACAGCGGGGGAGGCGCCTACGAGCAGTACTTC

D gene: TRBD2
V gene: TRBV7-9
J gene: TRBJ2-7
clone size: .
CDR3 protein: CASSLLAGGPVEQYF
CDR3 DNA: TGTGCCAGCAGCCTTCTAGCGGGAGGGCCCGTCGAGCAGTACTTC

D gene: .
V gene: TRBV6-5
J gene: TRBJ2-1
clone size: many
CDR3 protein: CASSYGRNEQFF
CDR3 DNA: TGTGCCAGCAGTTACGGGCGCAATGAGCAGTTCTTC

D gene: .
V gene: TRBV10-1
J gene: TRBJ1-5
clone size: once
CDR3 protein: CASSATDRSSNQPQHF
CDR3 DNA: TGCGCCAGCAGTGCAACCGACAGGAGTAGCAATCAGCCCCAGCATTTT

D gene: .
V gene: TRBV29-1
J gene: TRBJ1-3
clone size: .
CDR3 protein: CSVGGGNTIYF
CDR3 DNA: TGCAGCGTTGGTGGCGGAAACACCATATATTTT

D gene: .
V gene: TRBV20-1
J gene: TRBJ1-2
clone size: .
CDR3 protein: CSAEPIAGTMGYGYTF
CDR3 DNA: TGCAGTGCAGAGCCGATTGCCGGGACCATGGGCTATGGCTACACCTTC

D gene: .
V gene: TRBV12-3/TRBV12-4
J gene: TRBJ1-2
clone size: .
CDR3 protein: CASSLGRRGYTF
CDR3 DNA: TGTGCCAGCAGCCTTGGGAGGAGGGGCTACACCTTC

D gene: .
V gene: TRBV20-1
J gene: TRBJ1-5
clone size: .
CDR3 protein: CSARDLVLGPQHF
CDR3 DNA: TGCAGTGCTAGAGATCTGGTCTTAGGGCCCCAGCATTTT

D gene: .
V gene: TRBV5-4
J gene: TRBJ2-3
clone size: .
CDR3 protein: CASSLEGLRTDTQYF
CDR3 DNA: TGTGCCAGCAGCTTGGAGGGACTTCGCACAGATACGCAGTATTTT

D gene: TRBD2
V gene: TRBV2
J gene: TRBJ2-1
clone size: .
CDR3 protein: CASTILAGAEQFF
CDR3 DNA: TGTGCCAGCACCATTCTAGCGGGGGCCGAGCAGTTCTTC

D gene: .
V gene: TRBV20-1
J gene: TRBJ1-3
clone size: once
CDR3 protein: CSATDRASGNTIYF
CDR3 DNA: TGCAGTGCCACGGATCGCGCGTCTGGAAACACCATATATTTT

D gene: .
V gene: TRBV27
J gene: TRBJ2-3
clone size: .
CDR3 protein: CASSLTGHSTDTQYF
CDR3 DNA: TGTGCCAGCAGTTTGACAGGACATTCCACAGATACGCAGTATTTT

D gene: .
V gene: TRBV7-3
J gene: TRBJ1-1
clone size: .
CDR3 protein: CASSSIGQNTEAFF
CDR3 DNA: TGTGCCAGCAGCTCGATTGGACAGAACACTGAAGCTTTCTTT

D gene: .
V gene: TRBV24-1
J gene: TRBJ1-1
clone size: .
CDR3 protein: CATSDELGMKAFF
CDR3 DNA: TGTGCCACCAGTGATGAACTGGGGATGAAAGCTTTCTTT

D gene: .
V gene: TRBV15
J gene: TRBJ1-2
clone size: .
CDR3 protein: CATSRWDMVGGYTF
CDR3 DNA: TGTGCCACCAGCAGATGGGACATGGTCGGAGGCTACACCTTC

D gene: TRBD1
V gene: TRBV12-3/TRBV12-4
J gene: TRBJ1-2
clone size: few
CDR3 protein: CASSAAGTGRGEGYTF
CDR3 DNA: TGTGCCAGCAGCGCCGCCGGGACAGGGAGGGGCGAAGGCTACACCTTC

D gene: TRBD2
V gene: TRBV6-5
J gene: TRBJ2-7
clone size: many
CDR3 protein: CASTSLAGVDEQYF
CDR3 DNA: TGTGCCAGCACCTCTCTAGCGGGAGTAGACGAGCAGTACTTC

D gene: .
V gene: TRBV7-2
J gene: TRBJ1-5
clone size: .
CDR3 protein: CASSLIGAGQPQHF
CDR3 DNA: TGTGCCAGCAGCTTAATTGGGGCTGGGCAGCCCCAGCATTTT

D gene: .
V gene: TRBV24-1
J gene: TRBJ2-2
clone size: .
CDR3 protein: CATSPQGRDTGELFF
CDR3 DNA: TGTGCCACCAGCCCCCAGGGAAGGGACACCGGGGAGCTGTTTTTT

D gene: TRBD2
V gene: TRBV2
J gene: TRBJ2-7
clone size: .
CDR3 protein: CASSDLAGTAEQYF
CDR3 DNA: TGTGCCAGCAGTGACCTAGCGGGGACCGCCGAGCAGTACTTC

D gene: .
V gene: TRBV19
J gene: TRBJ2-3
clone size: .
CDR3 protein: CASSAQGTDTQYF
CDR3 DNA: TGTGCCAGTAGTGCCCAGGGTACAGATACGCAGTATTTT

D gene: .
V gene: TRBV2
J gene: TRBJ1-4
clone size: once
CDR3 protein: CASSELQRYEKLFF
CDR3 DNA: TGTGCCAGCAGTGAGCTACAGCGATACGAAAAACTGTTTTTT

D gene: .
V gene: TRBV20-1
J gene: TRBJ1-1
clone size: once
CDR3 protein: CSARGTLNGNTEAFF
CDR3 DNA: TGCAGTGCTAGAGGGACACTAAACGGGAACACTGAAGCTTTCTTT

D gene: .
V gene: TRBV7-2
J gene: TRBJ2-7
clone size: .
CDR3 protein: CASSLNYFYEQYF
CDR3 DNA: TGTGCCAGCAGCTTAAACTACTTCTACGAGCAGTACTTC

D gene: .
V gene: TRBV7-9
J gene: TRBJ2-1
clone size: many
CDR3 protein: CASSDSLYNEQFF
CDR3 DNA: TGTGCCAGCAGCGACAGTTTATACAATGAGCAGTTCTTC

D gene: .
V gene: TRBV10-3
J gene: TRBJ2-2
clone size: .
CDR3 protein: CAISEPNTGELFF
CDR3 DNA: TGTGCCATCAGTGAACCGAACACCGGGGAGCTGTTTTTT

D gene: .
V gene: TRBV3-1
J gene: TRBJ2-7
clone size: .
CDR3 protein: CASSQRDFQYSYEQYF
CDR3 DNA: TGTGCCAGCAGCCAAAGGGACTTCCAATACTCCTACGAGCAGTACTTC

D gene: TRBD1
V gene: TRBV20-1
J gene: TRBJ2-3
clone size: .
CDR3 protein: CSATRTGGTDTQYF
CDR3 DNA: TGCAGTGCTACTCGGACAGGGGGCACAGATACGCAGTATTTT

D gene: TRBD1
V gene: TRBV2
J gene: TRBJ2-7
clone size: .
CDR3 protein: CARQGAGSSYEQYF
CDR3 DNA: TGTGCCAGACAGGGGGCCGGTAGCTCCTACGAGCAGTACTTC

D gene: TRBD1
V gene: TRBV19
J gene: TRBJ1-1
clone size: .
CDR3 protein: CASSMRGQPEAFF
CDR3 DNA: TGTGCCAGTAGTATGAGGGGACAGCCTGAAGCTTTCTTT

D gene: TRBD2
V gene: TRBV6-1
J gene: TRBJ2-7
clone size: many
CDR3 protein: CASSERASGSYEQYF
CDR3 DNA: TGTGCCAGCAGTGAAAGGGCTAGCGGCTCCTACGAGCAGTACTTC

D gene: .
V gene: TRBV29-1
J gene: TRBJ2-7
clone size: .
CDR3 protein: CSVTDPGSYEQYF
CDR3 DNA: TGCAGCGTGACGGACCCCGGGTCCTACGAGCAGTACTTC

D gene: .
V gene: TRBV5-6
J gene: TRBJ2-7
clone size: .
CDR3 protein: CASSSKGQYF
CDR3 DNA: TGTGCCAGCAGCTCCAAGGGGCAGTACTTC

D gene: .
V gene: TRBV7-2
J gene: TRBJ2-5
clone size: .
CDR3 protein: CASSLRQAQETQYF
CDR3 DNA: TGTGCCAGCAGCCTTCGACAGGCCCAAGAGACCCAGTACTTC

D gene: TRBD2
V gene: TRBV2
J gene: TRBJ2-1
clone size: once
CDR3 protein: CASDYSGRAWDEQFF
CDR3 DNA: TGTGCCAGCGATTATAGCGGGAGGGCCTGGGATGAGCAGTTCTTC

D gene: TRBD1
V gene: TRBV20-1
J gene: TRBJ2-7
clone size: .
CDR3 protein: CSAVSGQGIAYEQYF
CDR3 DNA: TGCAGTGCTGTGTCGGGACAGGGGATCGCGTACGAGCAGTACTTC

D gene: TRBD1
V gene: TRBV10-3
J gene: TRBJ2-1
clone size: many
CDR3 protein: CATTGGGGYNEQFF
CDR3 DNA: TGTGCCACTACAGGGGGAGGTGGTTACAATGAGCAGTTCTTC

D gene: .
V gene: TRBV5-1
J gene: TRBJ2-1
clone size: .
CDR3 protein: CASSTDSNSYNEQFF
CDR3 DNA: TGCGCCAGCAGCACGGACAGCAACTCCTACAATGAGCAGTTCTTC

D gene: .
V gene: TRBV5-1
J gene: TRBJ2-7
clone size: .
CDR3 protein: CASSKGGYEQYF
CDR3 DNA: TGTGCCAGCAGCAAAGGGGGGTACGAGCAGTACTTC

D gene: .
V gene: TRBV24-1
J gene: TRBJ2-1
clone size: few
CDR3 protein: CATSDNGLGSSYNEQFF
CDR3 DNA: TGTGCCACCAGTGACAATGGTTTGGGGAGCTCCTACAATGAGCAGTTCTTC

D gene: .
V gene: TRBV25-1
J gene: TRBJ2-1
clone size: once
CDR3 protein: CASSASAYQFF
CDR3 DNA: TGTGCCAGCAGTGCGTCAGCGTATCAGTTCTTC

D gene: TRBD2
V gene: TRBV20-1
J gene: TRBJ2-7
clone size: .
CDR3 protein: CSASPRGLAGYEQYF
CDR3 DNA: TGCAGTGCTAGCCCCCGAGGACTAGCGGGCTACGAGCAGTACTTC

D gene: TRBD2
V gene: TRBV7-9
J gene: TRBJ2-3
clone size: many
CDR3 protein: CASSKKASGRTDTQYF
CDR3 DNA: TGTGCCAGCAGCAAAAAGGCTAGCGGGAGGACAGATACGCAGTATTTT

D gene: .
V gene: TRBV7-6
J gene: TRBJ2-1
clone size: .
CDR3 protein: CASSSTKDSYNEQFF
CDR3 DNA: TGTGCCAGCAGCTCAACTAAGGACAGTTACAATGAGCAGTTCTTC

D gene: TRBD1
V gene: TRBV4-2
J gene: TRBJ2-7
clone size: many
CDR3 protein: CASSQRQTGQPGYEQYF
CDR3 DNA: TGTGCCAGCAGCCAGAGGCAGACAGGGCAACCGGGCTACGAGCAGTACTTC

D gene: .
V gene: TRBV20-1
J gene: TRBJ2-7
clone size: few
CDR3 protein: CSARGPSGYEQYF
CDR3 DNA: TGCAGTGCTAGGGGACCGTCGGGCTACGAGCAGTACTTC

D gene: TRBD2
V gene: TRBV10-3
J gene: TRBJ2-3
clone size: .
CDR3 protein: CAISERGGHTDTQYF
CDR3 DNA: TGTGCCATCAGTGAACGGGGGGGACACACAGATACGCAGTATTTT

D gene: .
V gene: TRBV2
J gene: TRBJ2-5
clone size: .
CDR3 protein: CASSKEPKETQYF
CDR3 DNA: TGTGCCAGCAGTAAGGAACCGAAAGAGACCCAGTACTTC

D gene: TRBD1
V gene: TRBV10-3
J gene: TRBJ1-2
clone size: .
CDR3 protein: CAISERVGGQSNYGYTF
CDR3 DNA: TGTGCCATCAGTGAGCGGGTAGGGGGCCAATCTAACTATGGCTACACCTTC

D gene: .
V gene: TRBV7-9
J gene: TRBJ1-5
clone size: .
CDR3 protein: CASSKTGSNQPQHF
CDR3 DNA: TGTGCCAGCAGCAAGACAGGAAGCAATCAGCCCCAGCATTTT